This T cell receptor beta chain was observed in a study of CD8 T cells in Susac syndrome (dated by TCRdb to about 2019). For context, the study as a whole: Repertoire sequencing was used to test whether CD8+ T cell activation and differentiation in Susac syndrome was antigen driven. The clonality of the CD8+ T cell repertoire was compared across over 10 healthy donors, some 14 Susac syndrome patients and around 15 multiple sclerosis patients. Study-wide findings and limitations: The number of individuals in the TCR sequencing and HLA analysis was recognized as being relatively small.

RNA was extracted with the RNeasy kit and roughly 0.45 to 1 ug was reverse transcribed using random hexamers. TCR beta CDR3 regions were amplified with the immunoSEQ multiplex PCR assay covering 54 Vbeta and 13 Jbeta segments. To correct PCR amplification bias, a synthetic template baseline was used for both primer optimization and computational correction. Under the source paper's analysis protocol: Reads were annotated to V, D and J genes according to IMGT and were analyzed with immunoSEQ Analyzer, with only productive sequences retained. Clonality was calculated as one minus the Shannon entropy normalized by log2 of the number of productive unique sequences. For each patient and control, public and private clones were evaluated within the 100 most prevalent clones. A clone was defined as Susac-specific if it was absent from the healthy and MS cohorts, from some 980 published viral clones and from other ImmuneACCESS disease sequences. TCRdb reprocessed the public reads (quality trimming at Q25 with fastp, clone calling with MiXCR) and kept in-frame beta chains. Rows are unified per CDR3 protein, each entry keeping the most common DNA and genes. The V and J calls follow TCRdb's processing rather than the paper's. This sample lists some 140,000 distinct CDR3 sequences; around 85% were detected once. Around 0.51% of the sample is in the top ten clones.

Peripheral blood CD8+ and CD4+ T cells from healthy donors, Susac syndrome patients and multiple sclerosis patients were profiled by high-throughput TCR beta sequencing. Multiple sclerosis controls were treatment-naive patients with stable or active relapsing-remitting disease fulfilling revised McDonald criteria. Bulk CD8+ and CD4+ T cells were purified magnetically by negative isolation, whereas CD8+ TEMRA cells were enriched by FACS. Blood was collected in EDTA tubes and processed within 24 hours, with PBMCs isolated through density gradient centrifugation. PBMCs intended for TCR sequencing were frozen in liquid nitrogen and were later thawed in a 37 degrees C water bath. A purity of at least 90% was achieved for sorted or isolated CD4+, CD8+ and CD8+ TEMRA cells. About this clonotype: Its recognized antigen is unknown. Base qualities are not recorded, but no much larger clone differs from it by a single base.

The germline V gene specifies KGHDR as CDR1 and SFDVKD as CDR2. V loses 0 bases of germline sequence and J loses 8 bases, and the interval between the two ends is 9 bases. From cysteine to phenylalanine, the CDR3 is 13 amino acids long. Kept here is only the CDR3 DNA, which spans 39 bases and is read in frame from base 1. The sequencing sample was made of CD8+ T cells from PBMCs. The TCR sequence derives from a human donor with multiple sclerosis. This receptor chain uses TRBV24-1 and TRBJ1-2; a weak D assignment points to TRBD1 (6 bases agree). The CDR3 is CATSDLEQGGYTF. The nucleotide sequence is TGTGCCACCAGTGATTTGGAACAGGGAGGCTACACCTTC.